This entry is about one TCR beta chain. Its antigen is not yet known. Base qualities were left out, and no much larger clone turns up one base away. The intended sense of this specimen's treatment or condition label: around 19 received Ad26.COV2.S at low or high dose, single or two shots; five or six received placebo; per-sample allocation not given. Repertoires of vaccine and placebo recipients were sequenced from samples collected on day 63 after the first injection. In Cohort 1b, roughly 26 adults aged 18-55 years were enrolled at a single site in Boston, USA, between 29 July and 7 August 2020. As a vaccine, Ad26.COV2.S was a replication-incompetent adenovirus type 26 vector that expressed a prefusion-stabilized SARS-CoV-2 spike protein derived from the original Wuhan strain. This record comes from a study of Ad26.COV2.S vaccination and SARS-CoV-2 variants (TCRdb year 2021). With regard to the full study: Vaccine-arm donors came from COV1001, a multicentre, randomized, double-blind, placebo-controlled phase I-IIa trial of Ad26.COV2.S in healthy adults. Blinding of investigators to trial group allocation was maintained during experiments and outcome assessment. Ad26.COV2.S was administered intramuscularly at 5 x 10^10 or 1 x 10^11 viral particles, either as a single shot or as two shots given 56 days apart. The specificity and breadth of SARS-CoV-2-reactive T cell receptors after Ad26.COV2.S vaccination were assessed by TCRbeta repertoire sequencing. A total of around 32 samples were included in the TCR-sequenced set, comprising approximately 20 Ad26.COV2.S vaccine recipients, 5 placebo recipients and 8 SARS-CoV-2 convalescent individuals. Participants in the trial were split at random into five groups of five each, receiving low-dose or high-dose Ad26.COV2.S once or twice, or else placebo on both occasions. Findings and caveats that apply to the study as a whole: It was noted by the authors that total T cell responses may have been underestimated by the TCR breadth and depth analyses. Spike-specific TCR breadth was higher in Ad26.COV2.S recipients than in placebo recipients (P = 0.0014). After vaccination, substantial breadth of spike-specific CD8+ and CD4+ T cell responses was reported. Vaccine and placebo recipients had comparable non-spike TCR breadth, which fits with the vaccine containing only spike. The study was not powered for comparison of responses between vaccine doses or regimens.

TCRbeta CDR3 regions were sequenced with the immunoSEQ Assay. After extraction, genomic DNA underwent amplification by bias-controlled multiplex PCR, followed by high-throughput sequencing. In the paper's pipeline: Collapsing and filtering of sequences were performed to quantify the absolute abundance of each unique TCRbeta CDR3 region. T cell fraction was estimated by normalizing TCRbeta template counts to usable DNA, with usable DNA measured through amplification of reference genes found in all nucleated cells. Repertoire TCRs were annotated as SARS-CoV-2-specific when V gene, CDR3 amino acid sequence and J gene were exactly matched to a known reactive TCR set. The reference SARS-CoV-2 TCR set was derived from MIRA and filtered for enrichment in COVID-19-positive ImmuneCODE repertoires, a step that removed public or cross-reactive TCRs. Drawing on the MIRA antigens, annotated TCRs were analysed further at the level of specific ORF or position within ORF. Breadth was defined as the number of annotated unique rearrangements divided by the total number of unique productive rearrangements, and depth was defined as the summed frequency of the annotated unique rearrangements. TCR breadth was compared between groups using two-sided Wilcoxon rank-sum tests. TCRdb retrieved this table from immuneACCESS and kept in-frame rearrangements only. Not all clones are present; in checked studies, unresolved V genes account for under half, and no reason is known for the remainder. From that table come the V and J calls and clone size; the DNA was used to work out D and trimming. The table for this sample lists roughly 350,000 clones; around 88% of them were counted only once. The ten biggest clones cover roughly 5% of the sample.

Sequenced here: peripheral blood, sampled in a trial of Ad26.COV2.S vaccine versus placebo. The TCR comes from a person between 18 and 65 years old who received the Ad26.COV2.S COVID-19 vaccine or a placebo.

The bases read TGTGCCAGCAGTGCCGGGACAGCAATCTACGAGCAGTACTTC. Its product reads: CASSAGTAIYEQYF. This chain joins TRBV28 to TRBJ2-7, and 7 junctional nucleotides match TRBD1. V and J are trimmed by 5 bases and 3 bases, and the gene matches miss 7 bases of the junction. Spanning cysteine to phenylalanine, the CDR3 consists of 14 amino acids. Left in the record is the CDR3 DNA by itself, 42 bases read in frame from the first base. Based on the germline V gene, the CDR1 and CDR2 sequences are MDHEN and SYDVKM.